The 5 T cell receptor beta chains presented below share a single source sample, sequenced in a study of blood T cell repertoires in COVID-19. Clones were sequenced by immunoSEQ multiplex PCR, and TCRdb holds only the in-frame ones, with some missing. The table includes some 280,000 clones, around 90% detected once. The sequencing sample was made of peripheral blood. The receptors stem from a woman in her forties who had recovered from COVID-19.

The genes are TRBV7-2 and TRBJ2-5, with TRBD2 as a possible D gene (5 bases). V was shortened by 5 bases and J by 2 bases, with 9 bases between the two germline ends. Looked up from germline, CDR1 is SGHTA and CDR2 is FQGNSA. CDR3 length: 13 residues. The CDR3 here is CASSEPGQETQYF. CDR3 nucleotide sequence: TGTGCCAGCAGCGAACCGGGACAAGAGACCCAGTACTTC.

The V gene is TRBV28, the J gene TRBJ1-2; TRBD1 matches at 7 bases. Unmatched junction bases numbered 7, after V lost 5 bases and J lost 1 base. Germline assignment: CDR1 MDHEN and CDR2 SYDVKM. The CDR3 contains 15 residues. CDR3 sequence: CASSATGTNNYGYTF. DNA for the CDR3: TGTGCCAGCAGTGCGACAGGGACAAATAACTATGGCTACACCTTC.

The chain employs TRBV18 and TRBJ2-2; D is perhaps TRBD2 (6 bases). There are 14 residues in the CDR3. The V gene lost 4 bases and the J gene lost 4 bases, with 10 bases spanning the gap. Per the germline V gene, CDR1 is KGHSH and CDR2 is LQKENI. The CDR3 region is CASSLGGTTGELFF. The CDR3 bases are TGTGCCAGCTCACTAGGAGGGACCACCGGGGAGCTGTTTTTT.

The chain is built from TRBV24-1 and TRBJ2-1; 10 bases are a match to TRBD2. Germline trimming cut 9 bases from V and 10 bases from J; bases unmatched to any gene: 5. Germline-derived CDR1 and CDR2 are KGHDR and SFDVKD. The CDR3 extends over 12 amino acids. The CDR3 DNA sequence: TGTGCCACCCAGCGGGAGGGAGGGGAGCAGTTCTTC. It encodes CATQREGGEQFF.

This clone was observed once. The genes are TRBV28 and TRBJ2-7, with D perhaps TRBD2 (6 bases). Deletions cut 7 bases from V and 3 bases from J, with 16 bases between. CDR1 and CDR2 (germline): MDHEN, SYDVKM. CDR3 length equals 14 residues. CDR3 coding DNA: TGTGCCAGCAATCGCGGAGGGCTCGGCTACGAGCAGTACTTC. This gives the protein CASNRGGLGYEQYF.